A single sample is the source of the 5 T cell receptor beta chains below, sequenced in a study of Graves' ophthalmopathy and Graves' hyperthyroidism. Amplification of TCR beta CDR3 regions used RNA transcripts. RT-PCR with HTBI primers came first, then second-round multiplex PCR. TCRdb recomputed calls from the multiplex PCR reads with MiXCR, one row per CDR3 protein. The data show 600,000 to 950,000 distinct CDR3 sequences, roughly 40% seen once. Sequenced input: peripheral blood. These receptors all come from an adult man with Graves' ophthalmopathy.

V usage is TRBV5-1 and J usage is TRBJ2-5; 7 bases line up with TRBD2. V was clipped by 4 bases and J by 1 base; unmatched bases: 7. This CDR3 has 15 residues. Germline V gene data show CDR1 as SGHRS and CDR2 as YFSETQ. The CDR3 reads CASSIRSGTQETQYF. CDR3 bases: TGCGCCAGCAGCATAAGGAGCGGGACCCAAGAGACCCAGTACTTC.

With regard to this clonotype: A much larger clonotype is one base distant, so this may be a read error. DNA of the CDR3: TGCAGTGTGACCTCGGGGCTAGAGGCCCAGTACTTC. Residues: CSVTSGLEAQYF. V and J are TRBV20-1 and TRBJ2-7, with D tentatively TRBD1 or TRBD2 (5 bases each). The V gene lost 7 bases and the J gene lost 10 bases, with 20 bases spanning the gap. The length of the CDR3 is 12 residues. Germline V gene data show CDR1 as DFQATT and CDR2 as SNEGSKA (reference sequence).

The chain employs TRBV29-1 and TRBJ1-2, with 11 bases matching TRBD1. V dropped 8 bases and J dropped 7; count of bases not matched to a gene: 6. From germline, CDR1 is SQVTM and CDR2 ANQGSEA. This CDR3 comprises 12 residues. The CDR3 loop reads CSLGQGARGYTF. In DNA form, the CDR3 reads TGCAGCTTAGGACAGGGGGCGCGTGGCTACACCTTC.

This clonotype was seen ten or more times. The V call is TRBV29-1, the J call TRBJ2-7; TRBD1 or TRBD2 may be the D gene (5 bases each). The CDR3 runs to 11 residues. CDR1 SQVTM and CDR2 ANQGSEA come from the germline V gene. V lost 3 bases, J lost 3 bases, and 6 bases lay in between. The CDR3 region has the DNA TGCAGCGTTGATGGGGGCTACGAGCAGTACTTC. It encodes CSVDGGYEQYF.

This sequence joins TRBV10-3 and TRBJ1-2; D may be TRBD1 (6 bases). The CDR3 has 14 residues. Germline-derived CDR1 and CDR2 are ENHRY and SYGVKD. V was clipped by 6 bases and J by 8 bases, with 19 bases between them. This CDR3 reads CAISSDRLQRGYTF. The CDR3 DNA sequence: TGTGCCATCAGCTCCGACAGGCTACAGAGAGGCTACACCTTC.